Presented here are 9 T cell receptor beta chains from one specimen sequenced in a study of shared clonotypes between healthy human individuals. TCRdb keeps only in-frame clones here, not all; method: immunoSEQ multiplex PCR. The sample carries under 2,500,000 clones, approximately 95% recorded once. Material for sequencing was naive CD4+ T cells sorted from blood. Subset of the sample: CD45RA+ positively selected. The receptors originated from a man aged 18-30 years in good health.

J is TRBJ2-3 and V is TRBV18; D may correspond to TRBD1 or TRBD2 (6 bases each). The germline gives CDR1 KGHSH, CDR2 LQKENI. CDR3 size: 14 residues. V shed 2 bases and J shed 6 bases, with 12 bases lying between them. As DNA, the CDR3 is TGTGCCAGCTCACCAGAATTAGGGGGGGATACGCAGTATTTT. Its protein product is CASSPELGGDTQYF. The full variable domain, its missing parts supplied by reference TRBV18 and TRBJ2-3, is NAGVMQNPRHLVRRRGQEARLRCSPMKGHSHVYWYRQLPEEGLKFMVYLQKENIIDESGMPKERFSAEFPKEGPSILRIQQVVRGDSAAYFCASSPELGGDTQYFGPGTRLTVL.

The chain is built from TRBV5-6 and TRBJ2-7, with TRBD1 matching 11 bases. The CDR3 totals 16 residues. Germline CDR1 SGHDT, CDR2 YYEEEE. J was trimmed by 3 bases and V by 4 bases; bases with no gene match: 9. CDR3: CASSPGTGGGLYEQYF. The CDR3 nucleotides read TGTGCCAGCAGCCCCGGGACAGGGGGAGGACTCTACGAGCAGTACTTC.

The rearrangement links TRBV7-9 to TRBJ2-1, with 9 bases lining up with TRBD2. The CDR3 covers 15 residues. Looked up from germline, CDR1 is SEHNR and CDR2 is FQNEAQ (reference sequence). V lost 1 base, J lost 8 bases, and 6 bases stayed unmatched. CDR3 coding DNA: TGTGCCAGCAGCTTAGGGACTAGCGCTTGGGATGAGCAGTTCTTC. Protein product: CASSLGTSAWDEQFF.

The J gene is TRBJ1-1, the V gene TRBV30; D may be TRBD1 (5 bases). Trimming removed 8 bases at V and 2 bases at J, with 12 bases between. The CDR3 length is 12 residues. Germline V CDR1 and CDR2: GTSNPN, SVGIG (reference sequence). Here the CDR3 reads CARNRDNTEAFF. DNA of the CDR3: TGTGCCCGAAACCGGGACAACACTGAAGCTTTCTTT.

This clone was recorded once. This sequence joins TRBV30 and TRBJ1-2; TRBD1 matches at 8 bases. Germline lookup yields CDR1 GTSNPN and CDR2 SVGIG (reference sequence). With 2 bases clipped from V and 8 bases from J, the junction kept 4 bases outside the gene matches. The CDR3 length is 12 residues. Here the CDR3 DNA reads TGTGCCTGGAGTCAGGGGGCTAGGGGCTACACCTTC. As protein: CAWSQGARGYTF.

The CDR3 protein is CASSSQAPRDTEAFF. The CDR3, as DNA: TGTGCCAGCAGCAGTCAGGCCCCTCGGGACACTGAAGCTTTCTTT. The rearrangement uses TRBV5-4 and TRBJ1-1; no reliable D call. CDR1 is SGHNT and CDR2 is YYREEE in the germline V gene (reference sequence). The CDR3 is 15 residues long. Trimming pared 4 bases from V and 3 bases from J, leaving 16 bases between.

The rearrangement uses TRBV5-1 and TRBJ2-5; D is ambiguous. The CDR3 is made up of 13 amino acids. From germline, CDR1 is SGHRS and CDR2 YFSETQ. V lost 4 bases and J 5 bases, leaving 12 bases between the germline ends. The CDR3 DNA sequence: TGCGCCAGCAGCGGTGACATTGGGGAGACCCAGTACTTC. Translation gives CASSGDIGETQYF.

The chain joins TRBV6-6 to TRBJ2-7; D possibly corresponds to TRBD1 (6 bases). The germline CDR1 and CDR2 sequences are MNHNY and SVGAGI (reference sequence). The CDR3 is made up of 16 amino acids. V dropped 0 bases and J dropped 3 bases, with 15 bases sitting between them. In DNA form, the CDR3 reads TGTGCCAGCAGTTACTCGGCGAGGACAGATATCTACGAGCAGTACTTC. Protein product: CASSYSARTDIYEQYF.

The J gene is TRBJ1-2, the V gene TRBV2; tentative D call: TRBD1 (5 bases). Between the trimmed V and J ends, which lost 10 bases and 2 bases, there was a span of 11 bases. Germline V gene sequence: CDR1 SNHLY, CDR2 FYNNEI. There are 12 residues in the CDR3. This chain's CDR3 is CAIKQANYGYTF. The CDR3 DNA follows: TGTGCCATCAAACAGGCCAACTATGGCTACACCTTC.